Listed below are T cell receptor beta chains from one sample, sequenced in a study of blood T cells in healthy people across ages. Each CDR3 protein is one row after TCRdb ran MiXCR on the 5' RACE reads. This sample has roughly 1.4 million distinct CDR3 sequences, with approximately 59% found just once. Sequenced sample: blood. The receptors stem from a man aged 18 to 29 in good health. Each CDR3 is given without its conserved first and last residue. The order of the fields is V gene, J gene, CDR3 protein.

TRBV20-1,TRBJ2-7,SARQASYEQY
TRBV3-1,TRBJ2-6,ASSQKGAPGANVLT
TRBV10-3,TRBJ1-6,AISDGRGRSLNRSPLH
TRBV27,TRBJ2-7,ASGPVGSSYEQY
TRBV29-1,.,SVGYGKGPVEQY
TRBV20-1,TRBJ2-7,SASPGTSGREGYNEQY
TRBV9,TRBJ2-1,ASSGAGRDEQF
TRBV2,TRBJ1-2,ASRIYGVANHGYT
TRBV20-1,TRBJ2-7,SAADRVRPYEQY
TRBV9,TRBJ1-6,ASSFGGGAGSPLH
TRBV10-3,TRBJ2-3,AISEATSGSTDTQY
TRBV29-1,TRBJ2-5,SGRQGLKTQY
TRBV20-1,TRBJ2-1,SASTAGYDYTRNEQF
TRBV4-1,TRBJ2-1,ASSQAKNEQF
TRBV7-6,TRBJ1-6,ASGYGQQNSPLH
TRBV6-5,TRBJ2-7,ASSYDRGSYEQY
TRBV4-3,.,ASSQSTGNYEQY